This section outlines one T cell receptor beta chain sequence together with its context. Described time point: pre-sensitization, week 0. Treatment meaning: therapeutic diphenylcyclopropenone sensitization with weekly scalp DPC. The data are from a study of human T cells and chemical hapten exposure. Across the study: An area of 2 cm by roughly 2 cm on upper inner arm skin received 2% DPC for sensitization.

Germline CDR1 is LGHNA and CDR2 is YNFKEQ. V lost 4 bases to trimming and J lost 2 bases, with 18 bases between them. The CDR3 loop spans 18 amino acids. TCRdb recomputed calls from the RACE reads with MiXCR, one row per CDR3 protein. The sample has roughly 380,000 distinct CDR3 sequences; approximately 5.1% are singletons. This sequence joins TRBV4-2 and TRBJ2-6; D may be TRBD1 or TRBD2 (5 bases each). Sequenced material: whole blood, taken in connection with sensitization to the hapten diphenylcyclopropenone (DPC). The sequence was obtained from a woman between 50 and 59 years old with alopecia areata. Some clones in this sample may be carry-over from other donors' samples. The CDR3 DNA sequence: TGTGCCAGCAGCCGGAGCCGGGACGCCCAGACTGGGGCCAACGTCCTGACTTTC. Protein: CASSRSRDAQTGANVLTF.